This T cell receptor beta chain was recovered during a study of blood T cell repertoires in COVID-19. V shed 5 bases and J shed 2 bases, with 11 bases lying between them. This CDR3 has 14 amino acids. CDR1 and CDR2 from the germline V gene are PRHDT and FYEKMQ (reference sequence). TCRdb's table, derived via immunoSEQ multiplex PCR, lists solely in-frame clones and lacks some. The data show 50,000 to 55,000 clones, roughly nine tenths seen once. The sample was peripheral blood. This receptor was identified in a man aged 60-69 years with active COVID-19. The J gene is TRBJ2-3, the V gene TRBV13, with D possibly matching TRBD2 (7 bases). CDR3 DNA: TGTGCCAGCAGCAGCGGGACAAACACAGATACGCAGTATTTT. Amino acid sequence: CASSSGTNTDTQYF.